This TCR beta chain was found in a study of cytomegalovirus exposure and HLA in healthy donors. Study findings and constraints: The Asian-associated ancestry cluster reportedly had fewer N-insertions than the roughly 700-donor mean in a later analysis. Presence/absence analyses assumed roughly uniform sequencing depth across donors. Previous analysis showed most TCR beta V segments were productive about 87% or about 30% of the time.

This PCR relied on a set of 60 Vbeta primers and 13 Jbeta primers. Some clones are missing from TCRdb's copy, which holds only in-frame ones; the method was immunoSEQ multiplex PCR. The table lists around 150,000 clones, about 82% of them singletons. Germline V CDR1 and CDR2: SGHNT, YYREEE (reference sequence). There are 13 residues in the CDR3. V trimming: 4 bases; J trimming: 7 bases; junction bases outside the gene matches: 3. This clone was seen once. The antigen remains unidentified. This chain links TRBV5-4 with TRBJ1-4; 8 bases line up with TRBD1. The clonotype comes from a male donor in good health and CMV-seronegative. The specimen sequenced was PBMCs. The CDR3 loop is CASSKDRAEKLFF. The CDR3, as DNA: TGTGCCAGCAGCAAGGACAGGGCTGAAAAACTGTTTTTT.